These 28 T cell receptor beta chains came from one sample sequenced in a study of CD8 T cells in Susac syndrome. Random hexamers primed reverse transcription of about 0.45 to 1 ug RNA. TCRdb fed the immunoSEQ multiplex PCR reads into MiXCR, producing one record per CDR3 protein. Altogether about 300,000 distinct CDR3 sequences are present, 85% being singletons, with the ten largest covering approximately 0.2%. Sequencing used CD8+ T cells from PBMCs. The receptors here all came from a human donor with multiple sclerosis.

This clonotype came up once. The rearrangement joins TRBV30 to TRBJ1-1; 10 bases fit TRBD1. The CDR3 is made up of 13 amino acids. Germline V gives CDR1 GTSNPN, CDR2 SVGIG (reference sequence). V was pared by 2 bases and J by 6 bases, with 3 bases of the junction left unmatched. The CDR3 is CAWSRTGGSEAFF. CDR3 DNA: TGTGCCTGGAGTCGGACAGGGGGGTCTGAAGCTTTCTTT. Using reference TRBV30 and TRBJ1-1 for the parts outside the CDR3, the full variable domain is SQTIHQWPATLVQPVGSPLSLECTVEGTSNPNLYWYRQAAGRGLQLLFYSVGIGQISSEVPQNLSASRPQDRQFILSSKKLLLSDSGFYLCAWSRTGGSEAFFGQGTRLTVV.

This chain uses TRBV5-4 with TRBJ2-2; 9 positions agree with TRBD2. This CDR3 has 16 amino acids. V lost 1 base to trimming and J lost 8 bases; unmatched junction nucleotides: 9. The germline gives CDR1 SGHNT, CDR2 YYREEE (reference sequence). The CDR3 DNA follows: TGTGCCAGCAGCTTGAGCCTAGCGGGGCCCTCGGGGGAGCTGTTTTTT. Translation: CASSLSLAGPSGELFF.

V and J are TRBV30 and TRBJ1-3; 7 bases match TRBD1. This CDR3 has 13 residues. Germline lookup yields CDR1 GTSNPN and CDR2 SVGIG (reference sequence). The ends lost 4 bases at V and 4 bases at J; junction bases unmatched: 4. CDR3 coding DNA: TGTGCCTGGAAAGGGACAGCAGGAAACACCATATATTTT. Protein: CAWKGTAGNTIYF.

V usage is TRBV12-3 or TRBV12-4 and J usage is TRBJ1-6; TRBD1 agrees at 7 bases. CDR3 length: 16 residues. The trim removed 5 bases at V and 8 bases at J, leaving 12 bases unmatched. The CDR3 is CASSAPGQMGYSPLHF. The CDR3 DNA sequence: TGTGCCAGCAGTGCGCCGGGACAGATGGGATATTCACCCCTCCACTTT.

The gene calls are TRBV5-4 and TRBJ1-1; D is uncertain. Germline CDR1 reads SGHNT; CDR2 reads YYREEE (reference sequence). The CDR3 totals 11 residues. V gave up 9 bases and J gave up 4 bases, with 10 bases separating them. CDR3 region: CAITKGTEAFF. The CDR3 DNA reads as TGTGCCATCACAAAAGGCACTGAAGCTTTCTTT. The full variable domain, with the rest looked up from reference TRBV5-4 and TRBJ1-1, is ETGVTQSPTHLIKTRGQQVTLRCSSQSGHNTVSWYQQALGQGPQFIFQYYREEENGRGNFPPRFSGLQFPNYSSELNVNALELDDSALYLCAITKGTEAFFGQGTRLTVV.

The V gene is TRBV6-2 or TRBV6-3, the J gene TRBJ2-7; TRBD1 matches at 7 bases. This CDR3 has 15 amino acids. Germline V gives CDR1 MNHEY, CDR2 SVGEGT. The trim removed 5 bases at V and 0 bases at J, leaving 7 bases unmatched. Written as DNA, the CDR3 is TGTGCCAGCAGTCCGACAGGGAAACTCTCCTACGAGCAGTACTTC. As protein: CASSPTGKLSYEQYF.

CDR3 nucleotides: TGCAGCGTTGAAGTTCCGGGGAAGGCTGAAAAACTGTTTTTT. This sequence encodes CSVEVPGKAEKLFF. The J gene is TRBJ1-4, the V gene TRBV29-1; no reliable D call. The CDR3 is 14 residues long. Looked up from germline, CDR1 is SQVTM and CDR2 is ANQGSEA. Trimming took off 1 base at V and 7 bases at J, with 13 bases between the two ends.

The chain is built from TRBV20-1 and TRBJ2-1, with D possibly TRBD2 on 6 matching bases. The V and J ends lost 1 base and 2 bases respectively, with 18 bases between them. CDR1 and CDR2 (germline): DFQATT, SNEGSKA (reference sequence). The CDR3 length is 17 residues. The CDR3 coding sequence is TGCAGTGCTAGAGGGACTACTGCTCTGCATGCCTACAATGAGCAGTTCTTC. It translates to CSARGTTALHAYNEQFF.

This chain links TRBV7-9 with TRBJ1-2; 7 bases line up with TRBD1. The trim removed 5 bases at V and 5 bases at J, leaving 5 bases unmatched. CDR1 and CDR2 (germline): SEHNR, FQNEAQ (reference sequence). This CDR3 has 13 amino acids. The CDR3 reads CASSQGDKYGYTF. CDR3 nucleotides: TGTGCCAGCAGCCAGGGGGATAAGTATGGCTACACCTTC. Complete variable domain (other parts from reference TRBV7-9 and TRBJ1-2): DTGVSQNPRHKITKRGQNVTFRCDPISEHNRLYWYRQTLGQGPEFLTYFQNEAQLEKSRLLSDRFSAERPKGSFSTLEIQRTEQGDSAMYLCASSQGDKYGYTFGSGTRLTVV.

This clonotype was found once. The chain has TRBV29-1 and TRBJ1-2, with TRBD1 matching 9 bases. Trimming took 4 bases from V and 11 from J; bases not matched to a gene: 5. From germline, CDR1 is SQVTM and CDR2 ANQGSEA. This CDR3 has 11 amino acids. The CDR3 bases are TGCAGCGTTGCGGACAGGGGACAGTACACCTTC. Protein: CSVADRGQYTF.

V usage is TRBV29-1 and J usage is TRBJ2-7, with TRBD1 identical over 8 bases. Germline V gene lookup returns CDR1 SQVTM and CDR2 ANQGSEA. Losses at the gene ends were 3 bases for V and 0 bases for J; bases not matched to a gene: 10. The CDR3 consists of 16 residues. The CDR3, as DNA: TGCAGCGTTGAGAGTTGGCGACAGGGGAACTCCTACGAGCAGTACTTC. This gives the protein CSVESWRQGNSYEQYF.

This clonotype was seen a single time. The V and J genes are TRBV29-1 and TRBJ2-5; TRBD1 or TRBD2 may be the D gene (5 bases each). CDR1 and CDR2 (germline): SQVTM, ANQGSEA. Between the trimmed V and J ends, which lost 6 bases and 0 bases, there was a span of 14 bases. This CDR3 contains 14 residues. CDR3 in amino acids: CSVRTGPNQETQYF. The CDR3 DNA reads TGCAGCGTGCGGACGGGGCCGAACCAAGAGACCCAGTACTTC.

This sequence joins TRBV4-3 and TRBJ2-1; 13 bases map to TRBD2. The V gene's germline CDR1 is LGHNA and CDR2 YSLEER. The CDR3 length is 16 residues. V trimming: 0 bases; J trimming: 7 bases; junction bases outside the gene matches: 3. DNA of the CDR3: TGCGCCAGCAGCCAAGATCAACTAGCGGGAGGGAATGAGCAGTTCTTC. Translation: CASSQDQLAGGNEQFF.

The sample holds one count of this clonotype. CDR3 sequence: CSARGLAGAAGELFF. The CDR3 coding sequence is TGCAGTGCTAGGGGACTAGCGGGAGCAGCCGGGGAGCTGTTTTTT. The V gene is TRBV20-1, the J gene TRBJ2-2; the match to TRBD2 covers 14 bases. The CDR3 contains 15 residues. J gave up 6 bases and V 3 bases, and 3 bases lay outside the gene matches. In germline, CDR1 is DFQATT, CDR2 SNEGSKA (reference sequence).

This clonotype was found a few times. The CDR3 reads CASSLRTENTEAFF. The CDR3 DNA sequence: TGTGCCAGCAGTTTACGGACGGAGAACACTGAAGCTTTCTTT. The J gene is TRBJ1-1, the V gene TRBV6-5; D is unresolved. The germline CDR1 and CDR2 sequences are MNHEY and SVGAGI. The CDR3 runs 14 residues. The V end lost 4 bases, the J end lost 1 base, and 10 bases lay between the germline ends.

The chain recombines TRBV5-4 with TRBJ2-2; TRBD1 or TRBD2 may be the D gene (5 bases each). Trimming took off 4 bases at V and 2 bases at J, with 15 bases between the two ends. The CDR3 sequence is 16 residues long. The germline gives CDR1 SGHNT, CDR2 YYREEE (reference sequence). CDR3 coding DNA: TGTGCCAGCAGCCAGGTGGGGGAAGCTAACACCGGGGAGCTGTTTTTT. As protein: CASSQVGEANTGELFF. Based on the CDR3 plus reference TRBV5-4 and TRBJ2-2, the full variable domain is ETGVTQSPTHLIKTRGQQVTLRCSSQSGHNTVSWYQQALGQGPQFIFQYYREEENGRGNFPPRFSGLQFPNYSSELNVNALELDDSALYLCASSQVGEANTGELFFGEGSRLTVL.

DNA for the CDR3: TGTGCCAGCAGTTACCCGGACCCTGTTTTGTTTGAAGCTTTCTTT. Protein sequence: CASSYPDPVLFEAFF. This chain uses TRBV6-6 with TRBJ1-1; D not resolved. There are 15 residues in the CDR3. The germline V and J ends were trimmed by 2 bases and 7 bases, with 17 bases remaining between them. Germline lookup yields CDR1 MNHNY and CDR2 SVGAGI (reference sequence).

This clonotype was found a few times. The chain links TRBV29-1 to TRBJ2-7; D is unclear. The V end was cut by 5 bases, the J end by 2 bases, with 10 bases between. CDR1 and CDR2 from the germline V gene are SQVTM and ANQGSEA. The CDR3 length is 12 residues. The CDR3 here is CSVYGLTYEQYF. CDR3 sequence (DNA): TGCAGCGTTTATGGGCTAACCTACGAGCAGTACTTC.

The chain carries TRBV4-3 and TRBJ2-1; 11 bases line up with TRBD2. The CDR3 extends over 16 amino acids. Germline-derived CDR1 and CDR2 are LGHNA and YSLEER. With V trimmed by 0 bases and J by 5 bases, 3 bases remained unmatched. The CDR3 sequence is CASSQDLAGGHNEQFF. The CDR3 bases are TGCGCCAGCAGCCAAGATCTAGCGGGAGGCCACAATGAGCAGTTCTTC.

The chain links TRBV2 to TRBJ2-7, with D possibly matching TRBD2 (6 bases). With 3 bases removed from V and 2 bases from J, the gap between germline ends came to 11 bases. This CDR3 is 14 amino acids long. In germline, CDR1 is SNHLY, CDR2 FYNNEI. In nucleotides, the CDR3 is TGTGCCAGCAGTGAGGGGAGGACGGCCTACGAGCAGTACTTC. Translating gives CASSEGRTAYEQYF.

The V call is TRBV9, the J call TRBJ2-1; D may be TRBD2 (6 bases). CDR3 length equals 16 residues. V was cut by 0 bases and J by 4 bases, with 14 bases left in between. CDR1 SGDLS and CDR2 YYNGEE come from the germline V gene. The CDR3 loop is CASSVVVAEGYNEQFF. The CDR3 DNA sequence: TGTGCCAGCAGCGTAGTGGTAGCGGAGGGTTACAATGAGCAGTTCTTC.

V usage is TRBV7-7 and J usage is TRBJ2-1; 10 bases line up with TRBD1. The V segment lost 5 bases and the J segment 8 bases; nucleotides outside the gene matches: 9. The CDR3 consists of 15 residues. Germline CDR1 and CDR2: SSHAT and FNYEAQ (reference sequence). The CDR3 sequence: CASSDRGTGADEQFF. The CDR3 coding sequence is TGTGCCAGCAGCGACCGCGGGACAGGGGCCGATGAGCAGTTCTTC.

This clonotype was counted a few times. The chain combines TRBV11-2 with TRBJ1-1; D remains unclear. Germline V lookup: CDR1 SGHAT, CDR2 FQNNGV. This CDR3 has 12 amino acids. The germline V and J ends were trimmed by 3 bases and 8 bases, with 10 bases remaining between them. For the CDR3, the DNA is TGTGCCAGCAGCTTTACGGGAGCCGAAGCTTTCTTT. It codes for CASSFTGAEAFF.

The rearrangement links TRBV7-9 to TRBJ2-1; 8 positions agree with TRBD1. Germline values: CDR1 SEHNR, CDR2 FQNEAQ (reference sequence). CDR3 size: 15 residues. The V and J ends lost 6 bases and 6 bases, in that order; junction bases with no gene match: 10. The CDR3 DNA reads as TGTGCCAGCAGTCGGGACAGGTCTAGAGGCAATGAGCAGTTCTTC. Amino acid sequence: CASSRDRSRGNEQFF.

CDR3 DNA sequence: TGTGCCAGTAATTCGGGAAGCTCCTACAATGAGCAGTTCTTC. Translating gives CASNSGSSYNEQFF. The rearrangement links TRBV19 to TRBJ2-1; tentatively, D is TRBD2 (5 bases). V lost 7 bases and J 0 bases, leaving 10 bases between the germline ends. The CDR3 totals 14 residues. The germline gives CDR1 LNHDA, CDR2 SQIVND (reference sequence).

The V call is TRBV12-3 or TRBV12-4, the J call TRBJ1-1, with D hard to call. V lost 6 bases, J lost 2 bases, and 16 bases lay in between. The CDR3 contains 15 residues. Written as DNA, the CDR3 is TGTGCCAGCAGCCGTAGGACCCCTGACAACACTGAAGCTTTCTTT. Protein sequence: CASSRRTPDNTEAFF.

This clonotype was found once. The chain recombines TRBV15 with TRBJ2-1; D uncertain. The V end was cut by 0 bases, the J end by 4 bases, with 22 bases between. Germline CDR1 reads LNHNV; CDR2 reads YYDKDF (reference sequence). The CDR3 contains 19 residues. CDR3 coding DNA: TGTGCCACCAGCAGAGAATACGGTATGTTGCCAGCACCTTACAATGAGCAGTTCTTC. Translating gives CATSREYGMLPAPYNEQFF.

The chain has TRBV7-9 and TRBJ2-7; a possible D gene is TRBD1 (5 bases). Germline assignment: CDR1 SEHNR and CDR2 FQNEAQ (reference sequence). The CDR3 length is 16 residues. Trimming removed 4 bases at V and 7 bases at J, with 23 bases between. The CDR3 coding sequence is TGTGCCAGCAGCTACCGTAGCCGGGTTCGTCAGGGTGAGCAGTACTTC. Its protein is CASSYRSRVRQGEQYF.